This T cell receptor beta chain was identified in a study of blood T cell repertoires in COVID-19. Study background: Sites across the United States, Italy and Spain contributed samples from acute and convalescent COVID-19. T cells, B-cell-depleted T cells, or PBMCs supplied cDNA or gDNA.

Source study methods: Cell counts per sample came from amplifying reference gene primers. Using immunoSEQ multiplex PCR, the repertoire was profiled, and TCRdb retains in-frame clones only, with some absent. That table gives V, J and clone size, and the DNA gave D and trimming. The table shows about 120,000 clones, with around 74% occurring only once. V lost 5 bases, J lost 7 bases, and 18 bases lay in between. The length of the CDR3 is 15 residues. Per germline, CDR1 SGHTA and CDR2 FQGTGA. The source of this sequence is a woman in her sixties or seventies with acute or convalescent COVID-19. The genes are TRBV7-3 and TRBJ2-1, with D possibly TRBD1 on 6 matching bases. The source material was peripheral blood. In DNA form, the CDR3 reads TGTGCCAGCAGCCCCCAGGGGCAGGGGCTTAATGAGCAGTTCTTC. As protein: CASSPQGQGLNEQFF.